What follows are 26 T cell receptor beta chains derived from one specimen sequenced in a study of cytomegalovirus exposure and HLA in healthy donors. Measured with immunoSEQ multiplex PCR; TCRdb has only the in-frame clones, and not every one. Among over 90,000 clones listed, 85% to 95% were seen once. Material for sequencing was PBMCs. All receptors come from a woman between 18 and 29 years old in good health and CMV-seronegative.

The chain has TRBV6-1 and TRBJ1-2, with TRBD1 matching over 10 bases. Germline values: CDR1 MNHNS, CDR2 SASEGT. Germline trimming cut 3 bases from V and 8 bases from J; bases unmatched to any gene: 6. This CDR3 comprises 14 residues. The DNA for the CDR3 is TGTGCCAGCAGTGACGCGGGACAGGGGCAGGGCTACACCTTC. Translation: CASSDAGQGQGYTF.

In DNA, the CDR3 is TGTGCCAGCAGCTCTCGTGGCGGGACGAACACCGGGGAGCTGTTTTTT. This codes for CASSSRGGTNTGELFF. The chain carries TRBV11-2 and TRBJ2-2; possibly TRBD2 for D (6 bases). The CDR3 is 16 amino acids. V was shortened by 4 bases and J by 0 bases, with 12 bases between the two germline ends. CDR1 is SGHAT and CDR2 is FQNNGV in the germline V gene.

This clone was detected once. CDR3 protein: CACWDRGGYTF. The CDR3 DNA is TGTGCCTGCTGGGACAGGGGCGGCTACACCTTC. The genes are TRBV30 and TRBJ1-2, with 10 bases that match TRBD1. With V trimmed by 6 bases and J by 8 bases, 3 bases remained unmatched. Germline values: CDR1 GTSNPN, CDR2 SVGIG (reference sequence). The CDR3 spans 11 residues.

The rearrangement joins TRBV7-9 to TRBJ1-2; perhaps TRBD1 as D (5 bases). Germline V gene sequence: CDR1 SEHNR, CDR2 FQNEAQ (reference sequence). V was shortened by 5 bases and J by 6 bases, with 16 bases between the two germline ends. The CDR3 has 14 residues. The chain's CDR3 is CASSPGGELDGYTF. The CDR3 DNA reads as TGTGCCAGCAGCCCGGGGGGAGAGCTGGATGGCTACACCTTC.

DNA for the CDR3: TGTGCCAGCAGCTTAGGGACAGAGAACACTGAAGCTTTCTTT. This codes for CASSLGTENTEAFF. This chain links TRBV7-9 with TRBJ1-1; TRBD1 is a possible D gene (6 bases). V shed 1 base and J shed 1 base, with 7 bases lying between them. The CDR3 totals 14 residues. The germline V gene encodes CDR1 SEHNR and CDR2 FQNEAQ (reference sequence).

The chain has TRBV27 and TRBJ2-7, with 7 bases identical to TRBD2. Germline trimming cut 5 bases from V and 4 bases from J; bases unmatched to any gene: 11. Germline V gene data show CDR1 as MNHEY and CDR2 as SMNVEV (reference sequence). The CDR3 consists of 15 residues. In DNA, the CDR3 is TGTGCCAGCAGTCTGGGAGTAGCGGGCCTTTACGAGCAGTACTTC. This translates into CASSLGVAGLYEQYF.

The chain recombines TRBV18 with TRBJ2-5, with D tentatively TRBD1 (6 bases). The CDR3 runs 15 residues. Trimming took 3 bases from V and 3 from J, leaving 14 bases between them. The germline gives CDR1 KGHSH, CDR2 LQKENI. This chain's CDR3 is CASSPTGQTEETQYF. The CDR3 nucleotides are TGTGCCAGCTCACCCACTGGACAGACCGAAGAGACCCAGTACTTC.

The chain uses TRBV6-5 and TRBJ2-6, with D perhaps TRBD1 (5 bases). The CDR3 runs to 15 residues. V was trimmed by 6 bases and J by 0 bases, leaving 9 bases between them. Germline values: CDR1 MNHEY, CDR2 SVGAGI. The CDR3 is CASSPTVSGANVLTF. The CDR3 coding sequence is TGTGCCAGCAGCCCGACAGTCTCTGGGGCCAACGTCCTGACTTTC.

The V call is TRBV11-3, the J call TRBJ1-3, with TRBD1 matching over 8 bases. The ends lost 8 bases at V and 0 bases at J; junction bases unmatched: 6. The CDR3 covers 15 residues. Germline V gene sequence: CDR1 SGHNT, CDR2 YENEEA. This CDR3 is CASSRQGTSGNTIYF. CDR3 nucleotide sequence: TGTGCCAGCTCTAGACAGGGGACCTCTGGAAACACCATATATTTT.

This sequence joins TRBV9 and TRBJ2-2; D not certain. From germline, CDR1 is SGDLS and CDR2 YYNGEE. Trimming took off 4 bases at V and 3 bases at J, with 4 bases between the two ends. This CDR3 region has 12 residues. The CDR3 nucleotides read TGTGCCAGCAGCCCTGACACCGGGGAGCTGTTTTTT. It translates to CASSPDTGELFF.

This clone has more than one count but fewer than ten. The rearrangement links TRBV14 to TRBJ1-2; 7 bases are shared with TRBD1. The CDR3 spans 15 residues. CDR1 and CDR2 (germline): SGHDN, FVKESK. With V trimmed by 6 bases and J by 4 bases, 11 bases remained unmatched. This chain's CDR3 is CASSPGGSAIYGYTF. The CDR3 coding sequence is TGTGCCAGCAGTCCAGGGGGATCGGCTATCTATGGCTACACCTTC.

V and J are TRBV5-1 and TRBJ2-1, with 8 bases fitting TRBD2. V lost 4 bases to trimming and J lost 4 bases; unmatched junction nucleotides: 7. The CDR3 is 15 residues long. Germline-derived CDR1 and CDR2 are SGHRS and YFSETQ. The CDR3 DNA reads as TGCGCCAGCAGCCCCCAGCGGGAGTCTTACAATGAGCAGTTCTTC. The encoded protein is CASSPQRESYNEQFF.

The chain combines TRBV9 with TRBJ2-1; possible D gene TRBD1, 6 bases. V was pared by 0 bases and J by 3 bases, with 10 bases between. Germline V lookup: CDR1 SGDLS, CDR2 YYNGEE. The CDR3 covers 15 residues. CDR3 DNA sequence: TGTGCCAGCAGCGTAGAAGGGGACAACTACAATGAGCAGTTCTTC. This translates into CASSVEGDNYNEQFF.

The chain recombines TRBV19 with TRBJ2-3; D perhaps matches TRBD1 (6 bases). Germline loops: CDR1 LNHDA, CDR2 SQIVND (reference sequence). This CDR3 is built from 12 residues. V was pared by 8 bases and J by 8 bases, with 14 bases between. Written as DNA, the CDR3 is TGTGCCAGTCTGGGGGCTGCGGGTACGCAGTATTTT. Its protein product is CASLGAAGTQYF.

The chain recombines TRBV30 with TRBJ1-1; D is ambiguous. V lost 4 bases and J 1 base, leaving 10 bases between the germline ends. The germline V gene encodes CDR1 GTSNPN and CDR2 SVGIG (reference sequence). The CDR3 spans 13 residues. DNA of the CDR3: TGTGCCTGGAACAGCAACCCGAACACTGAAGCTTTCTTT. This gives the protein CAWNSNPNTEAFF. The full variable domain, with the rest looked up from reference TRBV30 and TRBJ1-1, is SQTIHQWPATLVQPVGSPLSLECTVEGTSNPNLYWYRQAAGRGLQLLFYSVGIGQISSEVPQNLSASRPQDRQFILSSKKLLLSDSGFYLCAWNSNPNTEAFFGQGTRLTVV.

The chain has TRBV7-8 and TRBJ2-3, with TRBD2 matching over 7 bases. CDR3 size: 16 residues. Unmatched junction bases numbered 8, after V lost 4 bases and J lost 1 base. Germline V lookup: CDR1 SGHVS, CDR2 FQNEAQ. The CDR3 here is CASSSPRTRRTDTQYF. In DNA form, the CDR3 reads TGTGCCAGCAGCTCTCCGCGGACTAGGCGCACAGATACGCAGTATTTT.

V is TRBV6-5 and J is TRBJ2-7; TRBD2 is a possible D gene (5 bases). CDR1 and CDR2 (germline): MNHEY, SVGAGI. V was pared by 8 bases and J by 4 bases, with 9 bases between. The CDR3 runs 11 residues. CDR3 DNA: TGTGCCAGCGGAGGAACGTACGAGCAGTACTTC. This encodes CASGGTYEQYF.

J is TRBJ1-5 and V is TRBV23-1, with unresolved D. TRBV23-1 counts as an open reading frame of uncertain function. Trimming shortened V by 6 bases and J by 6 bases, and 9 bases separated the two germline ends. The CDR3 has 12 amino acids. The CDR3 nucleotides are TGCGCCAGCAGAAAAGAGGTTCAGCCCCAGCATTTT. Translated: CASRKEVQPQHF.

The chain recombines TRBV5-1 with TRBJ2-2; D is ambiguous. V was trimmed by 4 bases and J by 2 bases, leaving 6 bases between them. CDR1 is SGHRS, CDR2 YFSETQ, per germline. The CDR3 totals 13 residues. CDR3 protein: CASSPRNTGELFF. CDR3 nucleotides: TGCGCCAGCAGCCCGAGAAACACCGGGGAGCTGTTTTTT.

The chain joins TRBV29-1 to TRBJ2-7; D is perhaps TRBD1 (6 bases). The germline CDR1 and CDR2 sequences are SQVTM and ANQGSEA. The CDR3 loop spans 15 amino acids. V gave up 5 bases and J gave up 2 bases, with 19 bases separating them. The CDR3 bases are TGCAGCGTTTCAAAGGCACAGGGCAAGCCCTACGAGCAGTACTTC. It specifies CSVSKAQGKPYEQYF.

This clone was observed a handful of times. This chain joins TRBV7-2 and TRBJ1-1; no clear D gene. Trimming removed 0 bases from V and 1 base from J, with 9 bases in between. This CDR3 comprises 15 residues. CDR1 SGHTA and CDR2 FQGNSA come from the germline V gene. CDR3 amino acids: CASSLAAGQNTEAFF. The CDR3 DNA reads as TGTGCCAGCAGCTTAGCGGCAGGCCAGAACACTGAAGCTTTCTTT.

This sequence joins TRBV7-3 and TRBJ1-6; D might be TRBD1 (5 bases). CDR1 is SGHTA, CDR2 FQGTGA, per germline. The CDR3 covers 14 residues. The germline V and J ends were trimmed by 4 bases and 7 bases, with 11 bases remaining between them. The CDR3 here is CASSSGTSNSPLHF. The CDR3 bases are TGTGCCAGCAGCTCCGGGACTTCAAATTCACCCCTCCACTTT.

The gene calls are TRBV6-5 and TRBJ2-2; tentative D call: TRBD1 (5 bases). This CDR3 comprises 16 residues. Trimming left V 4 bases short and J 7 bases short, with 19 bases between. Germline V gene sequence: CDR1 MNHEY, CDR2 SVGAGI. The CDR3 coding sequence is TGTGCCAGCAGTTTCGCCCTCAGGGTGTTGGGCGGGGAGCTGTTTTTT. This sequence encodes CASSFALRVLGGELFF.

The genes are TRBV11-3 and TRBJ2-7; D is possibly TRBD2 (5 bases). Trimming took off 4 bases at V and 7 bases at J, with 14 bases between the two ends. The CDR3 is 13 residues long. The germline gives CDR1 SGHNT, CDR2 YENEEA. The CDR3: CASSSREGGEQYF. The CDR3 nucleotides are TGTGCCAGCAGCTCACGTGAGGGCGGGGAGCAGTACTTC.

The J gene is TRBJ2-1, the V gene TRBV5-1; TRBD2 matches at 9 bases. This CDR3 is built from 15 residues. CDR1 and CDR2 from the germline V gene are SGHRS and YFSETQ. After removal of 4 bases from V and 4 bases from J, the junction contained 6 bases not matched to a gene. CDR3 sequence reads: CASSPQREVYNEQFF. The DNA for the CDR3 is TGCGCCAGCAGCCCTCAGCGGGAGGTTTACAATGAGCAGTTCTTC.

This chain uses TRBV4-2 with TRBJ2-7; D gene unclear. CDR1 LGHNA and CDR2 YNFKEQ come from the germline V gene. The V gene lost 4 bases and the J gene lost 7 bases, with 17 bases spanning the gap. This CDR3 spans 14 amino acids. The CDR3 loop reads CASSRGDLHLEQYF. DNA for the CDR3: TGTGCCAGCAGCCGAGGTGACCTCCACCTTGAGCAGTACTTC.